The T cell receptor (beta chain) described here comes from a study of cytomegalovirus exposure and HLA in healthy donors. Study overall: T cells numbering around 180 million yielded around 120 million unique TCR beta sequences in an earlier analysis.

Despite likely unrecorded immune exposures, the donors were nominally healthy at the time of sampling. Germline V gene lookup returns CDR1 GTSNPN and CDR2 SVGIG (reference sequence). The CDR3 loop spans 17 amino acids. Trimming at V came to 3 bases and at J to 6 bases, leaving 14 bases not matched to a gene. PCR used 60 Vbeta primers and 13 Jbeta primers. The data were produced by immunoSEQ multiplex PCR, yet TCRdb's version contains in-frame clones alone and is incomplete. Among 150,000 to 200,000 clones listed, around 74% were seen once. Sequenced sample: PBMCs. This chain uses TRBV30 with TRBJ2-1, with TRBD2 identical over 10 bases. The receptor was isolated from a female donor in good health and CMV-seronegative. In DNA form, the CDR3 reads TGTGCCTGGAGCCTACGGATGCTAGCGGGAGTTAGCAATGAGCAGTTCTTC. This translates into CAWSLRMLAGVSNEQFF.